The next 4 T cell receptor beta chains were all read from a single sample in a study of Tregs in tolerant kidney transplant recipients. The repertoire was sequenced with immunoSEQ multiplex PCR; TCRdb's copy has only in-frame clones and lacks some. The data show 100,000 to 150,000 clones, approximately 90% seen once. Sequencing was carried out using CD4+ T cells from blood. Receptors originate from a human donor in good health.

The table lists this clone with a few counts. This chain uses TRBV28 with TRBJ1-5, with D hard to call. V lost 6 bases and J 4 bases, leaving 7 bases between the germline ends. The length of the CDR3 is 12 residues. CDR1 and CDR2 from the germline V gene are MDHEN and SYDVKM. The CDR3 nucleotides read TGTGCCAGCAGGGAAAGAAATCAGCCCCAGCATTTT. It specifies CASRERNQPQHF.

The chain links TRBV19 to TRBJ1-2, with a weak D call TRBD1 (5 bases). Trimming took off 3 bases at V and 8 bases at J, with 13 bases between the two ends. CDR1 and CDR2 (germline): LNHDA, SQIVND (reference sequence). The CDR3 is 13 amino acids. The CDR3 DNA reads TGTGCCAGTAGTATTCCCAGGGCTCACGGCTACACCTTC. Protein: CASSIPRAHGYTF.

The chain joins TRBV27 to TRBJ1-2; 9 bases match TRBD1. In germline, CDR1 is MNHEY, CDR2 SMNVEV (reference sequence). The CDR3 is 15 amino acids. The V and J ends lost 4 bases and 5 bases, in that order; junction bases with no gene match: 8. The chain's CDR3 is CASSSPGQGRYGYTF. The CDR3 DNA follows: TGTGCCAGCAGTTCCCCGGGACAGGGCCGGTATGGCTACACCTTC.

This rearrangement joins TRBV19 to TRBJ1-1; D unclear. Germline V gene sequence: CDR1 LNHDA, CDR2 SQIVND (reference sequence). The V gene lost 6 bases and the J gene lost 1 base, with 3 bases spanning the gap. The CDR3 is made up of 11 amino acids. CDR3 loop: CASRRNTEAFF. The CDR3 DNA sequence: TGTGCCAGTAGGAGGAACACTGAAGCTTTCTTT.